This T cell receptor (beta chain) was captured by sequencing in a study of cytomegalovirus exposure and HLA in healthy donors. To note about this clone: Its antigen is currently unknown.

General study findings and limits: The dataset shows that most TCR sequences were rare, while some public TCRs occurred in many donors. The study labeled more than 150 TCR beta chains cytomegalovirus-associated.

CDR1 and CDR2 (germline): LGHNA, YSLEER. The length of the CDR3 is 22 residues. The trim removed 0 bases at V and 2 bases at J, leaving 17 bases unmatched. Using immunoSEQ multiplex PCR, the repertoire was profiled, and TCRdb retains in-frame clones only, with some absent. This sample has 200,000 to 300,000 clones, with 80% to 95% found just once. The receptor was isolated from a woman in her twenties or thirties in good health and CMV-seronegative. What was sequenced was PBMCs. The chain joins TRBV4-3 to TRBJ2-3; TRBD2 matches 13 bases. CDR3 nucleotides: TGCGCCAGCAGCCAAGAAGTACTAGCGGGAGGGTCCACGCTGCCTAACACAGATACGCAGTATTTT. Translation: CASSQEVLAGGSTLPNTDTQYF.